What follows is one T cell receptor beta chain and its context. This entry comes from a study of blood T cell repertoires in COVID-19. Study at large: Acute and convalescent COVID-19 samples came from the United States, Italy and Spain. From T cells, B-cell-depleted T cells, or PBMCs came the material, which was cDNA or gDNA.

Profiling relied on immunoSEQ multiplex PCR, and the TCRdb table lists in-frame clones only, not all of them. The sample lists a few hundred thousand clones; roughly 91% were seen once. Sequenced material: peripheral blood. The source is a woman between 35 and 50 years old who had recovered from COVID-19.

The CDR3 spells CATSDAGQGAIDTQYF. CDR3 bases: TGTGCCACCAGTGACGCGGGACAGGGGGCTATAGATACGCAGTATTTT. The chain carries TRBV24-1 and TRBJ2-3; 12 bases fit TRBD1. Germline V gene sequence: CDR1 KGHDR, CDR2 SFDVKD. This CDR3 has 16 residues. V was pared by 4 bases and J by 5 bases, with 6 bases of the junction left unmatched.